A selection of T cell receptor beta chains follows, all from one sample in a study of identical twins. TCRdb redid the calling of the 5' RACE reads with MiXCR, one entry per CDR3 protein. The table includes around 1.7 million distinct CDR3 sequences, 25% to 35% detected once. The sequenced material came from cord blood. These receptors were obtained from a newborn girl in good health. Both conserved end residues are part of each CDR3. The D gene is left open where the match is weak. A row's size may be missing; if present it is once, few, many or a size class.

>TRBV18|TRBJ2-7|NA|NA|14
TGTGCCAGCTCCCCGACATTCATCTCCTACGAGCAGTACTTC
CASSPTFISYEQYF
>TRBV29-1|TRBJ2-7|NA|NA|14
TGCAGCGTTGAAGCGGTGCTCTCCTACAATGAGCAGTACTTC
CSVEAVLSYNEQYF
>TRBV7-8|TRBJ2-3|TRBD2|NA|18
TGTGCCAGCAGCTTAGTTCGGCCAGCGGGGGGCCACACAGATACGCAGTATTTT
CASSLVRPAGGHTDTQYF
>TRBV27|TRBJ1-2|TRBD1|few|17
TGTGCCAGCAGTCCTCGGACAGGGCTAGCGGCTAACTATGGCTACACCTTC
CASSPRTGLAANYGYTF
>TRBV28|TRBJ2-1|TRBD2|NA|15
TGTGCCAGCAGCCAAACTAGCGGGAGAGGTTATGAGCAGTTCTTC
CASSQTSGRGYEQFF
>TRBV4-1|TRBJ1-1|TRBD1|few|17
TGCGCCAGCAGCCCAGGACAGGGCGGCGGTTGGGACACTGAAGCTTTCTTT
CASSPGQGGGWDTEAFF
>TRBV21-1|TRBJ1-1|NA|few|18
TGTGCCAGCAGCGCTCCAGGGGGACCGGGACGGTTGAACACTGAAGCTTTCTTT
CASSAPGGPGRLNTEAFF
>TRBV12-3/TRBV12-4|TRBJ2-3|TRBD2|NA|15
TGTGCCAGCAGTTTACGACAGCGGGGCGCAGATACGCAGTATTTT
CASSLRQRGADTQYF
>TRBV20-1|TRBJ2-7|TRBD1|many|13
TGCAGTGCTAGGGGGACAGTCTCCTACGAGCAGTACTTC
CSARGTVSYEQYF
>TRBV20-1|TRBJ2-1|NA|NA|15
TGCAGTGCTGAAGAACACTCTGGGGGATACAATGAGCAGTTCTTC
CSAEEHSGGYNEQFF
>TRBV5-1|TRBJ2-1|NA|few|14
TGCGCCAGCAGCCCAAGCTCGGGTGTGGATGAGCAGTTCTTC
CASSPSSGVDEQFF
>TRBV28|TRBJ2-7|NA|NA|14
TGTGCCAGCAGGGAGGGGGGGGGCTCCTACGAGCAGTACTTC
CASREGGGSYEQYF
>TRBV19|TRBJ2-1|TRBD1|few|16
TGTGCCAGTAGAGAGATCATTCAGGGGGCTCGGAATGAGCAGTTCTTC
CASREIIQGARNEQFF
>TRBV5-1|TRBJ2-1|TRBD2|NA|15
TGCGCCAGCAGGGCCGGGGGGGTCTCCTACAATGAGCAGTTCTTC
CASRAGGVSYNEQFF
>TRBV20-1|TRBJ1-2|NA|NA|12
TGCAGTGCTAGGGGTTCTAACGGTGGCTACACCTTC
CSARGSNGGYTF
>TRBV4-1|TRBJ2-5|TRBD2|NA|17
TGCGCCAGCAGCCAACCCACTAGCGGGAGTAAACAAGAGACCCAGTACTTC
CASSQPTSGSKQETQYF
>TRBV21-1|TRBJ1-4|NA|few|14
TGTGCCAGGAGCAGGACGCTCTTTGTTGAAAAACTGTTTTTT
CARSRTLFVEKLFF
>TRBV20-1|TRBJ1-5|TRBD1|NA|20
TGCAGTGCTAGAGGCTACTACGGACAGGGTATCTCCCATAGCAATCAGCCCCGGCATTTT
CSARGYYGQGISHSNQPRHF
>TRBV6-5|TRBJ1-1|TRBD1|NA|15
TGTGCCAGCAGTTACTCCCACAGGGGCCAGGCGAAAGCTTTCTTT
CASSYSHRGQAKAFF
>TRBV4-2|TRBJ1-6|NA|few|15
TGTGCCAGCAGCCAAGAGGGAATAGGTAATTCACCCCTCCACTTT
CASSQEGIGNSPLHF
>TRBV5-1|TRBJ2-1|NA|NA|14
TGCGCCAGCAGCTTCTACTACTCCTACAATGAGCAGTTCTTC
CASSFYYSYNEQFF
>TRBV6-2/TRBV6-3|TRBJ2-1|NA|many|14
TGTGCCAGCAGTTACTCGAGGCTCATCAATGAGCAGTTCTTC
CASSYSRLINEQFF
>TRBV13|TRBJ2-1|NA|NA|16
TGTGCCAGCAGCCGATGGGGGAGTGGGTCCTACAATGAGCAGTTCTTC
CASSRWGSGSYNEQFF
>TRBV2|TRBJ1-1|NA|NA|15
TGTGCCAGCAGTGAAGCCCCCATAAGAGCGGCTGAAGCTTTCTTT
CASSEAPIRAAEAFF
>TRBV20-1|TRBJ1-2|NA|few|14
TGCAGTGCCCATAAGGTACAGATCCTCTATGGCTACACCTTC
CSAHKVQILYGYTF
>TRBV10-2|TRBJ2-3|TRBD2|NA|11
TGCGCCACCCTGCGGGGGGATACGCAGTATTTT
CATLRGDTQYF
>TRBV2|TRBJ2-7|TRBD2|few|13
TGTGCCGGTTTAGCGGGAGGGGCGTACGAGCAGTACTTC
CAGLAGGAYEQYF
>TRBV6-1|TRBJ1-2|NA|NA|17
TGTGCCAGCAGTGAAGCGCAGTTTCGGCTGCCCAACTATGGCTACACCTTC
CASSEAQFRLPNYGYTF
>TRBV5-1|TRBJ2-1|NA|NA|15
TGCGCCAGCAGCTTGGAAGGGCGCGCCTACAATGAGCAGTTCTTC
CASSLEGRAYNEQFF
>TRBV30|TRBJ1-1|NA|NA|11
TGTGCCTGGCTACGACGGCTCGAAGCTTTCTTT
CAWLRRLEAFF
>TRBV5-1|TRBJ1-3|NA|NA|15
TGCGCCAGCAGCTTGATCGGGCAGGGTGGAAACACCATATATTTT
CASSLIGQGGNTIYF
>TRBV29-1|TRBJ2-1|NA|NA|13
TGCAGCGTGACACAATTCCTGGGTAGTGAGCAGTTCTTC
CSVTQFLGSEQFF
>TRBV7-6|TRBJ2-1|NA|few|12
TGTGCCAGCAGCTTAGTTCTCCAGGAGCAGTTCTTC
CASSLVLQEQFF
>TRBV12-3/TRBV12-4|TRBJ2-5|NA|few|13
TGTCCCAGCAGTAGAGGGGGGGCTGAGACCCAGTACTTC
CPSSRGGAETQYF
>TRBV6-1|TRBJ1-6|TRBD1|NA|16
TGTGCCAGCACCCTGGACAGGAGCTCCTATAATTCACCCCTCCACTTT
CASTLDRSSYNSPLHF
>TRBV2|TRBJ1-5|NA|few|14
TGTGCCAGCAGTGAACGGAGATCGGATCAGCCCCAGCATTTT
CASSERRSDQPQHF
>TRBV2|TRBJ2-3|TRBD2|NA|15
TGTGCCAGCAGTGCGTTAGCGGGAGAGGTCGATACGCAGTATTTT
CASSALAGEVDTQYF
>TRBV19|TRBJ1-1|NA|NA|13
TGTGCCAGTAGTATTTCCCGGGGTTCTGAAGCTTTCTTT
CASSISRGSEAFF
>TRBV2|TRBJ1-4|NA|NA|13
TGTGCCAGCAGTGACCCTACTAATGAAAAACTGTTTTTT
CASSDPTNEKLFF
>TRBV20-1|TRBJ2-1|NA|NA|12
TGCGGCGGGGTAGGCTCCTACAATGAGCAGTTCTTC
CGGVGSYNEQFF
>TRBV6-5|TRBJ2-2|NA|NA|15
TGTGCCAGCAGTTCAGGACTAACGAACACCGGGGAGCTGTTTTTT
CASSSGLTNTGELFF
>TRBV29-1|TRBJ1-1|NA|few|14
TGCAGCGTTGGTTTTTCGGGGACGGACACTGAAGCTTTCTTT
CSVGFSGTDTEAFF
>TRBV28|TRBJ2-1|TRBD2|once|16
TGTGCCGGCAGTTTATTTTCTCTAGCGGGAAACAATGAGCAGTTCTTC
CAGSLFSLAGNNEQFF
>TRBV6-5|TRBJ2-1|TRBD1|few|14
TGTGCCAGCAGTTCGGACAGGGCCCACAATGAGCAGTTCTTC
CASSSDRAHNEQFF
>TRBV20-1|TRBJ2-7|TRBD1|NA|13
TGCAGTGCTAGGACAGGGGCCCTCTACGAGCAGTACTTC
CSARTGALYEQYF
>TRBV2|TRBJ1-4|NA|many|15
TGTGCCAGCAGTGAAGGGACAGCAACTAATGAAAAACTGTTTTTT
CASSEGTATNEKLFF